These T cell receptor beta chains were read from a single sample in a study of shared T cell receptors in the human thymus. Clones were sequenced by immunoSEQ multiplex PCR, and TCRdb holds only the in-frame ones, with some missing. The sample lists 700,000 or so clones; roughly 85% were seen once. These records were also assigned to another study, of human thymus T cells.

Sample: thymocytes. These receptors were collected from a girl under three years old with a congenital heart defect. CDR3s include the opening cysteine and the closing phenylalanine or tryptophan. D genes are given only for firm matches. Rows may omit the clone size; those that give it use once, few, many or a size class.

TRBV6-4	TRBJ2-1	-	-	CASSDSTGDSSYNEQFF	TGTGCCAGCAGTGACTCGACGGGTGATAGCTCCTACAATGAGCAGTTCTTC
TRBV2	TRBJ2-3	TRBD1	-	CASREGQGKSPSTDTQYF	TGTGCCAGCAGGGAGGGACAGGGAAAATCCCCTAGCACAGATACGCAGTATTTT
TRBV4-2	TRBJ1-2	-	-	CASSQDFPPRWKLYGYTF	TGTGCCAGCAGCCAAGATTTTCCCCCGCGGTGGAAACTCTATGGCTACACCTTC
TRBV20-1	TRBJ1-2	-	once	CSLTGIYGYTF	TGCAGCCTTACAGGGATCTATGGCTACACCTTC
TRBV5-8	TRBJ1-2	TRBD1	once	CASSSMYRDRANQSCGYTF	TGTGCCAGCAGCTCCATGTACCGGGACAGGGCTAACCAAAGCTGTGGCTACACCTTC
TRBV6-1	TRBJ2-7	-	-	CATLPHREHEQYF	TGTGCCACCTTGCCTCACAGGGAACACGAGCAGTACTTC
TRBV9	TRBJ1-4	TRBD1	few	CASSTDRDSEKLFF	TGTGCCAGCAGCACCGACAGGGACTCTGAAAAACTGTTTTTT
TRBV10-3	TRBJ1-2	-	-	CAISPENRLKRGYTF	TGTGCCATCAGCCCGGAAAATAGACTAAAGAGGGGCTACACCTTC
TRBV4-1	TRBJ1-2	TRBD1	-	CASSQGTGDYGYTF	TGCGCCAGCAGCCAAGGGACAGGGGACTATGGCTACACCTTC
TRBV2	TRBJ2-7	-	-	CASSVEDYTYEQYF	TGTGCCAGCAGTGTCGAGGACTACACCTACGAGCAGTACTTC
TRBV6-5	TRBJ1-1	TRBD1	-	CASSWGQGTMNTEAFF	TGTGCCAGCAGTTGGGGACAGGGAACCATGAACACTGAAGCTTTCTTT
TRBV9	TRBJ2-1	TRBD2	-	CASSAGTSGGDEQFF	TGTGCCAGCAGCGCAGGGACTAGCGGGGGGGATGAGCAGTTCTTC
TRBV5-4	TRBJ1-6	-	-	CASSHGQSIYNSPLHF	TGTGCCAGCAGCCACGGACAGTCTATCTATAATTCACCCCTCCACTTT
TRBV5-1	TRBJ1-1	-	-	CASSLVPGDTEAFF	TGCGCCAGCAGCTTGGTACCGGGTGACACTGAAGCTTTCTTT
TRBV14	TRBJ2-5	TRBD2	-	CASSQDGTSGGPVQETQYF	TGTGCCAGCAGCCAAGACGGGACTAGCGGGGGGCCGGTCCAAGAGACCCAGTACTTC
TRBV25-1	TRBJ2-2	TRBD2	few	CASRQASGGDTNTGELFF	TGTGCCAGCAGACAGGCCAGCGGGGGCGATACAAACACCGGGGAGCTGTTTTTT
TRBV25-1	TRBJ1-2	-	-	CASSEDFYGYTF	TGTGCCAGCAGTGAGGACTTCTATGGCTACACCTTC
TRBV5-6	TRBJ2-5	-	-	CASSPKTLKVAQYF	TGTGCCAGCAGCCCGAAGACTCTCAAGGTGGCCCAGTACTTC
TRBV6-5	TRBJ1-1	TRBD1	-	CASSHGTAENTEAFF	TGTGCCAGCAGTCACGGGACAGCCGAGAACACTGAAGCTTTCTTT
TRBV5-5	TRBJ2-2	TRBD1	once	CASTGAGPGELFF	TGTGCCAGTACAGGGGCCGGACCCGGGGAGCTGTTTTTT
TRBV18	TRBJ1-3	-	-	CASSPRGGVLSGNTIYF	TGTGCCAGCTCACCCCGGGGGGGGGTCCTCTCTGGAAACACCATATATTTT
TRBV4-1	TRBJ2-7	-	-	CASSRNYVGEQYF	TGCGCCAGCAGCCGAAACTACGTGGGTGAGCAGTACTTC
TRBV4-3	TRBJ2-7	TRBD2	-	CASSQESRGETYEQYF	TGCGCCAGCAGCCAAGAATCCCGGGGGGAAACCTACGAGCAGTACTTC
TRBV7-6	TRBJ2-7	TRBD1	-	CASSLDDRGPAYEQYF	TGTGCCAGCAGCCTAGACGACAGGGGGCCTGCCTACGAGCAGTACTTC
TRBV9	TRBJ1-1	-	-	CASSGGGRREAFF	TGTGCCAGCAGCGGGGGAGGACGCCGTGAAGCTTTCTTT
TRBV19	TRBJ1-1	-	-	CASTAGVEGLNTEAFF	TGTGCCAGTACCGCAGGGGTCGAAGGACTGAACACTGAAGCTTTCTTT
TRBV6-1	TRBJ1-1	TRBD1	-	CAIRDRGATEAFF	TGTGCCATCCGGGACAGGGGGGCCACTGAAGCTTTCTTT
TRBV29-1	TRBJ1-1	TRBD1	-	CSARRDSQQPMNTEAFF	TGCAGCGCGCGAAGGGACAGCCAGCAACCCATGAACACTGAAGCTTTCTTT
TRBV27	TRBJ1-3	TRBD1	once	CASSTGQAGNTIYF	TGTGCCAGCAGCACCGGACAGGCTGGAAACACCATATATTTT